Included here is one T cell receptor (beta chain) sequence, with context. Its antigen is undetermined. Deep-level assay runs were performed. Only in-frame clones appear in the TCRdb table, and some are missing; sequencing was by immunoSEQ multiplex PCR. The sample yields roughly 2,000,000 clones, approximately 94% seen once. This CDR3 is built from 13 residues. V lost 8 bases and J lost 6, with 14 bases in between. Germline-derived CDR1 and CDR2 are MNHNY and SVGAGI (reference sequence). This sample is part of a study of shared clonotypes between healthy human individuals. Broader study findings: Specimens sampled were limited to blood, with tissue repertoires likely differing. Non-shared clonotypes showed lower generation probabilities than clonotypes common to all four donors.

CD45RO negativity and positive selection for CCR7 defined naive CD8 cells, a population that excluded terminally differentiated effector memory CD45RA+ cells. Donors, healthy HIV-negative adults, lacked recent acute infections or vaccinations. This chain joins TRBV6-6 and TRBJ2-1; D is uncertain. The receptor comes from a man aged 18 to 35 in good health. The material sequenced was naive CD8+ T cells sorted from blood. CDR3 bases: TGTGCCAGCGGCTCGGCTGGTTTCAATGAGCAGTTCTTC. It specifies CASGSAGFNEQFF.